The table lists the clone carrying this T cell receptor (beta chain) with a few counts. The assay was immunoSEQ multiplex PCR, and TCRdb's table has in-frame clones only and misses some. The sample includes 70,000 or so clones, 79% seen only once; the top ten take about 15%. The CDR3 runs to 16 residues. Germline V lookup: CDR1 SNHLY, CDR2 FYNNEI. V was cut by 8 bases and J by 0 bases, with 17 bases left in between. The sample belongs to a study of blood T cell repertoires in COVID-19. Study overall: Samples of COVID-19 (acute and convalescent) were obtained from the United States, Italy and Spain. PBMCs, B-cell-depleted T cells, or T cells were the source of the cDNA or gDNA that made up the material.

This receptor was taken from a man in his sixties with acute or convalescent COVID-19. What was sequenced was peripheral blood. This rearrangement joins TRBV2 to TRBJ1-3; D is uncertain. This CDR3 is CASVLRWSPSGNTIYF. In DNA form, the CDR3 reads TGTGCCAGCGTTCTTAGGTGGAGCCCCTCTGGAAACACCATATATTTT.